This entry describes one TCR beta chain. What this receptor recognizes is not known. No clone much larger than this one lies a single base away; base qualities are absent. The sample's time point label is to be understood as: baseline before first vaccination. Samples from vaccinated people were obtained from the UK trials COV001 and COV002, which included a single-blind randomized controlled phase 2/3 trial of AZD1222 (ChAdOx1 nCoV-19) in healthy adults. For TCRbeta chain sequencing, PBMC samples were collected from trial participants at day 0 and at day 28 after the second dose. From V the trimming removes 3 bases and from J it removes 3 bases, while the gene matches leave 10 bases of the junction unaccounted for. The germline V gene (reference sequence) yields DFQATT for CDR1 and SNEGSKA for CDR2. Taken from cysteine to phenylalanine, the CDR3 has 16 residues. Only the CDR3 region is kept as DNA, spanning 48 bases read in frame from base 1.

The data originate from a study of T cell responses to AZD1222 COVID-19 vaccine (dated by TCRdb to 2020 to 2023). Describing the broader study: AZD1222 recipients given second doses at about 4 weeks or at about 12 weeks were pooled, since spike-specific TCR depth and breadth were not found to differ between the two schedules. A total of 240 or so trial participants underwent TCR sequencing, of whom roughly 210 had received two doses of AZD1222 and approximately 26 had received two doses of the MenACWY control vaccine. Enrollment into the trials was organized by age into subgroups of 18-55, 56-69 and 70-plus years, and those subgroups contained roughly 150, 30 and 60 TCR-sequenced participants, respectively. Study-wide findings and limitations: Nearly half of unique spike-specific TCRs reportedly recognized epitopes outside regions mutated in the B.1.351 and B.1.1.7 variants. The whole spike protein was spanned by vaccine-associated CD4 TCRs, and dominant responses were seen in regions 160-218 and 743-854. Conclusions about previously exposed vaccinees are limited because only 6 or 7 AZD1222 recipients were SARS-CoV-2 seropositive at baseline. In the small 56-69-year group, the increase in depth fell short of significance, most likely because of low power. Most participants were white British and females outnumbered males, and the authors suggested that clonal diversity may have been underestimated. After two AZD1222 doses, both the breadth and the depth of spike-specific TCRs were significantly higher than at day 0 and than in MenACWY recipients. No day 14 peak-response samples were available, so repertoires were characterized only after the peak T cell response.

The CDR3 regions of human TCRbeta chains were analyzed by immunosequencing. In the authors' own workflow: Repertoire TCRs were matched against a reference library of SARS-CoV-2-specific TCRs generated with the MIRA antigen-specificity platform. Breadth was defined as the fraction of unique TCRs that were SARS-CoV-2-associated, and depth was defined as the fraction of total T cells that were SARS-CoV-2-associated. Using the MIRA data, each spike-specific TCR was assigned both to the spike region to which the TCR was reactive and to a CD4 or CD8 class. Log10-transformed breadth and depth values were compared by one-way ANOVA with Sidak's multiple comparisons tests. TCRdb mirrors the immuneACCESS table, restricted to in-frame sequences. Some clones are absent from its copies; in checked studies, under half trace to an unresolved V gene, and the reason for the others is unknown. V and J calls and clone size are copied from that table; D and trimming were computed from the DNA. The sample contains about 140,000 clones, approximately 90% of them found a single time. Of the sample, approximately 2.8% is held by the ten largest clones.

The sequence derives from an adult in good health. Rearrangement joined TRBV20-1 to TRBJ2-3; a stretch of 9 junction bases matches TRBD2. The starting material was peripheral blood, obtained on day 0 of AZD1222 vaccination. The nucleotide sequence reads as follows: TGCAGTGCTAGTCGACATTCTAGCGGGGCAACAGATACGCAGTATTTT. This codes for CSASRHSSGATDTQYF.